Below are 21 T cell receptor beta chains sequenced from a single sample in a study of blood T cell repertoires in COVID-19. The assay was immunoSEQ multiplex PCR, and TCRdb's table has in-frame clones only and misses some. The sample yields some 350,000 clones, around 91% seen once. Input material: peripheral blood. These receptor sequences come from a woman under 30 who had recovered from COVID-19.

The chain uses TRBV6-5 and TRBJ2-1; 7 bases match TRBD2. CDR3 length: 14 residues. From germline, CDR1 is MNHEY and CDR2 SVGAGI. Trimming cost V 5 bases and J 5 bases; bases outside gene matches: 6. The CDR3 nucleotides read TGTGCCAGCAGTCCCGGGACTACCAACAATGAGCAGTTCTTC. Translating it yields CASSPGTTNNEQFF.

This chain joins TRBV19 and TRBJ2-1; D may be TRBD2 (6 bases). The CDR3 sequence is 16 residues long. The V end was cut by 4 bases, the J end by 0 bases, with 13 bases between. The V gene's germline CDR1 is LNHDA and CDR2 SQIVND (reference sequence). The CDR3 coding sequence is TGTGCCAGTAGTAGGGGACTCCTGAGCTCCTACAATGAGCAGTTCTTC. This translates into CASSRGLLSSYNEQFF.

The V call is TRBV3-1 (or the pseudogene TRBV3-2), the J call TRBJ2-3; 9 nucleotides align to TRBD2. The CDR3 extends over 16 amino acids. Germline trimming cut 2 bases from V and 1 base from J; bases unmatched to any gene: 4. The germline gives CDR1 LGHDT, CDR2 YNNKEL (reference sequence). CDR3 sequence reads: CASSQLSGGRTDTQYF. The CDR3 DNA is TGTGCCAGCAGCCAACTTAGCGGGGGCCGCACAGATACGCAGTATTTT.

Note on this clone: The junction departs from germline at one end; a sequencing error may be responsible. This chain uses TRBV30 with TRBJ1-2, with D perhaps matching TRBD1 (5 bases). CDR3 size: 13 residues. From germline, CDR1 is GTSNPN and CDR2 SVGIG (reference sequence). The CDR3 coding sequence is TGTGCCTGGGGTGTCCTTCGACAGCCGGGCTACACCTTC. This gives the protein CAWGVLRQPGYTF.

The chain couples TRBV6-2 or TRBV6-3 to TRBJ2-3, with TRBD2 identical over 7 bases. Germline CDR1 reads MNHEY; CDR2 reads SVGEGT. The CDR3 runs 17 residues. The V segment lost 3 bases and the J segment 4 bases; nucleotides outside the gene matches: 13. The CDR3 spells CASSYDPAGVFADTQYF. CDR3 nucleotide sequence: TGTGCCAGCAGTTATGATCCCGCGGGAGTATTCGCAGATACGCAGTATTTT.

The CDR3 spells CASSVASAAGPLNEQFF. The CDR3 DNA follows: TGTGCCAGCAGCGTAGCTTCGGCGGCGGGACCTTTGAATGAGCAGTTCTTC. The chain is built from TRBV9 and TRBJ2-1; maybe TRBD2 (6 bases). This CDR3 is built from 17 residues. Per the germline V gene, CDR1 is SGDLS and CDR2 is YYNGEE. Trimming took off 0 bases at V and 7 bases at J, with 20 bases between the two ends.

The V and J genes are TRBV12-3 or TRBV12-4 and TRBJ1-2, with 10 bases aligning to TRBD1. V was pared by 5 bases and J by 5 bases, with 2 bases of the junction left unmatched. This CDR3 has 13 amino acids. The CDR3 DNA sequence: TGTGCCAGCAGTCGACAGGGGGCGTATGGCTACACCTTC. This codes for CASSRQGAYGYTF.

This chain links TRBV24-1 with TRBJ2-1, with D possibly being TRBD1 (6 bases). V dropped 4 bases and J dropped 8 bases, with 14 bases sitting between them. This CDR3 is 14 amino acids long. Looked up from germline, CDR1 is KGHDR and CDR2 is SFDVKD. CDR3 sequence reads: CATSDLTGWDEQFF. CDR3 DNA sequence: TGTGCCACCAGTGACTTGACAGGTTGGGATGAGCAGTTCTTC.

This chain joins TRBV4-1 and TRBJ2-5; 8 nucleotides agree with TRBD1. The CDR3 totals 16 residues. J was trimmed by 4 bases and V by 0 bases; bases with no gene match: 7. Per the germline V gene, CDR1 is MGHRA and CDR2 is YSYEKL. The CDR3 region has the DNA TGCGCCAGCAGCCAAGATCCCGGACAGGGTCTAGAGACCCAGTACTTC. It encodes CASSQDPGQGLETQYF.

The genes are TRBV7-2 and TRBJ2-3, with D unresolved. The CDR3 is 13 residues long. Germline V gives CDR1 SGHTA, CDR2 FQGNSA. Trimming shortened V by 1 base and J by 6 bases, and 8 bases separated the two germline ends. The CDR3 loop reads CASSLDYKDTQYF. CDR3 in DNA: TGTGCCAGCAGCTTAGACTATAAGGATACGCAGTATTTT. Filled out from reference TRBV7-2 and TRBJ2-3, the complete variable domain reads GAGVSQSPSNKVTEKGKDVELRCDPISGHTALYWYRQSLGQGLEFLIYFQGNSAPDKSGLPSDRFSAERTGGSVSTLTIQRTQQEDSAVYLCASSLDYKDTQYFGPGTRLTVL.

The chain uses TRBV6-2 or TRBV6-3 and TRBJ1-2; no clear D gene. V was pared by 5 bases and J by 4 bases, with 11 bases between. The CDR3 runs 13 residues. Germline-derived CDR1 and CDR2 are MNHEY and SVGEGT. Here the CDR3 reads CASSPQVVYGYTF. For the CDR3, the DNA is TGTGCCAGCAGTCCCCAGGTCGTCTATGGCTACACCTTC.

The chain joins TRBV24-1 to TRBJ2-1; 7 bases align to TRBD1. Trimming cost V 4 bases and J 6 bases; bases outside gene matches: 8. The CDR3 contains 15 residues. Per germline, CDR1 KGHDR and CDR2 SFDVKD. CDR3: CATSDRGLWSNEQFF. CDR3 nucleotide sequence: TGTGCCACCAGTGACAGGGGGTTATGGTCCAATGAGCAGTTCTTC.

V is TRBV11-3 and J is TRBJ1-1, with unresolved D. The CDR3 spans 12 residues. The germline V gene has CDR1 SGHNT and CDR2 YENEEA. The V and J ends lost 5 bases and 13 bases respectively, with 17 bases between them. CDR3 region: CASSPATKEDFF. CDR3 nucleotides: TGTGCCAGCAGCCCTGCGACCAAGGAGGATTTCTTT.

This rearrangement joins TRBV3-1 (or the pseudogene TRBV3-2) to TRBJ2-1; a possible D gene is TRBD2 (5 bases). Germline CDR1 and CDR2: LGHDT and YNNKEL (reference sequence). The CDR3 has 15 amino acids. V lost 0 bases and J lost 0, with 6 bases in between. CDR3 bases: TGTGCCAGCAGCCAAGAGCGGGTCTCCTACAATGAGCAGTTCTTC. It specifies CASSQERVSYNEQFF.

The rearrangement uses TRBV11-2 and TRBJ1-2, with a tentative D call TRBD1 (6 bases). Trimming shortened V by 4 bases and J by 3 bases, and 9 bases separated the two germline ends. Germline lookup yields CDR1 SGHAT and CDR2 FQNNGV. This CDR3 is built from 13 residues. This CDR3 reads CASSSGADYGYTF. For the CDR3, the DNA is TGTGCCAGCAGCTCAGGGGCCGACTATGGCTACACCTTC.

The J gene is TRBJ1-2, the V gene TRBV29-1; 8 nucleotides agree with TRBD1. The V segment lost 6 bases and the J segment 4 bases; nucleotides outside the gene matches: 7. The CDR3 has 13 amino acids. Germline CDR1 SQVTM, CDR2 ANQGSEA. CDR3 DNA: TGCAGCGTCGTCACAGGGGGGGGCTATGGCTACACCTTC. Its protein product is CSVVTGGGYGYTF.

The sample holds a few counts of this clone. For the CDR3, the DNA is TGTGCCAGCAGTACGGGTACTAGCAGGGGGTCGGGTGAGCAGTTCTTC. Translated, it gives CASSTGTSRGSGEQFF. The chain carries TRBV5-4 and TRBJ2-1; tentative D call: TRBD1 (7 bases). This CDR3 contains 16 residues. V lost 5 bases, J lost 9 bases, and 24 bases lay in between. The germline CDR1 and CDR2 sequences are SGHNT and YYREEE (reference sequence).

V is TRBV2 and J is TRBJ1-4; tentative D call: TRBD1 (5 bases). The CDR3 loop spans 13 amino acids. Germline CDR1 is SNHLY and CDR2 is FYNNEI. Trimming cost V 5 bases and J 8 bases, with 12 bases left between them. CDR3 amino acids: CASSPRVGEKLFF. The CDR3, as DNA: TGTGCCAGCAGTCCCAGGGTTGGGGAAAAACTGTTTTTT.

The chain uses TRBV27 and TRBJ2-3, with D possibly matching TRBD2 (5 bases). V was trimmed by 7 bases and J by 0 bases, leaving 29 bases between them. The CDR3 runs to 20 residues. Germline V gene lookup returns CDR1 MNHEY and CDR2 SMNVEV (reference sequence). The CDR3 DNA is TGTGCCAGCATGGCGGGCGGGTGGGTAGCCAACCCTACTAGCACAGATACGCAGTATTTT. Protein: CASMAGGWVANPTSTDTQYF.

This clone appeared a few times. The chain links TRBV6-2 or TRBV6-3 to TRBJ2-7; 7 nucleotides agree with TRBD1. Germline loops: CDR1 MNHEY, CDR2 SVGEGT. V was clipped by 5 bases and J by 6 bases; unmatched bases: 1. The CDR3 contains 11 residues. The CDR3 sequence is CASSTGVEQYV. CDR3 nucleotides: TGTGCCAGCAGTACAGGGGTCGAGCAGTACGTC.

This chain uses TRBV11-3 with TRBJ2-1; D uncertain. Trimming left V 5 bases short and J 0 bases short, with 11 bases between. Germline values: CDR1 SGHNT, CDR2 YENEEA. The CDR3 is made up of 15 amino acids. The CDR3 DNA reads as TGTGCCAGCAGCGCCCTCGCGTCCTCCTACAATGAGCAGTTCTTC. This codes for CASSALASSYNEQFF.